The sequence of this T cell receptor beta chain was determined in a study of human T cells and chemical hapten exposure. The CDR3 consists of 15 residues. Germline lookup yields CDR1 SGDLS and CDR2 YYNGEE. V was shortened by 0 bases and J by 10 bases, with 18 bases between the two germline ends. Time point of the sample: patch test 2, 6 weeks after DPC sensitization. The treatment denotes: therapeutic diphenylcyclopropenone sensitization with weekly scalp DPC. Alopecia patients deemed DPC-suitable, aged 18 to 70, excluding pregnancy. Each cDNA molecule in the library carried unique molecular identifiers. TCRdb re-called the RACE reads through MiXCR, storing one row per CDR3 protein. The table shows just over 350,000 distinct CDR3 sequences, with just under 6.5% occurring only once.

This TCR was recovered from a young woman with alopecia areata. Some clones in this sample may be carry-over from other donors' samples. Sequencing used whole blood, obtained in connection with sensitization to the hapten diphenylcyclopropenone (DPC). V is TRBV9 and J is TRBJ2-3; perhaps TRBD2 as D (5 bases). The CDR3 nucleotides read TGTGCCAGCAGCGTAGTCGCTAGCACCCCCGGGCCGCAGTATTTT. As protein: CASSVVASTPGPQYF.